One TCR beta chain is described in this entry. The CDR3 totals 14 residues. In germline, CDR1 is MNHEY, CDR2 SVGAGI. The V segment lost 7 bases and the J segment 4 bases; nucleotides outside the gene matches: 8. This table comes from immunoSEQ multiplex PCR, and its TCRdb copy is limited to in-frame clones, with some not included. Among 100,000 to 150,000 clones, 90% to 96% were seen once, and the ten largest hold 1.7%. This sample is part of a study of cytomegalovirus exposure and HLA in healthy donors. The source of this sequence is a man between 18 and 29 years old in good health and CMV-seronegative. Sample: PBMCs. The rearrangement links TRBV6-5 to TRBJ1-1; 8 bases align to TRBD1. Here the CDR3 reads CASTTQGGATEAFF. CDR3 nucleotide sequence: TGTGCCAGCACTACACAGGGGGGAGCCACTGAAGCTTTCTTT.